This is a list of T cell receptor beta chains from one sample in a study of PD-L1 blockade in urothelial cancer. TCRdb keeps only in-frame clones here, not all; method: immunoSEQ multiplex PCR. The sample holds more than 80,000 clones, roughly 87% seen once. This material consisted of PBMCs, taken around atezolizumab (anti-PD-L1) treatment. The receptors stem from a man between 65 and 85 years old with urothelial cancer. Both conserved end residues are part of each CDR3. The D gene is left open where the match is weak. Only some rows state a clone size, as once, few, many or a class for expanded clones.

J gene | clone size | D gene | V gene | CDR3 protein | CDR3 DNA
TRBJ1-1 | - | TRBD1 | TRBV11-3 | CASSLDVGTANTEAFF | TGTGCCAGCAGCTTAGATGTAGGGACAGCGAACACTGAAGCTTTCTTT
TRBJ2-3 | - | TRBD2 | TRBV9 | CASSARAGAPDTQYF | TGTGCCAGCAGCGCTAGAGCGGGAGCCCCAGATACGCAGTATTTT
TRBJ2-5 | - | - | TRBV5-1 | CASSLAGWQETQYF | TGCGCCAGCAGCTTGGCAGGGTGGCAAGAGACCCAGTACTTC
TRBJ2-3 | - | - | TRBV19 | CASSIEGGTDTQYF | TGTGCCAGTAGTATAGAAGGGGGCACAGATACGCAGTATTTT
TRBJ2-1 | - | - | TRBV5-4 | CASSPTRENEQFF | TGTGCCAGCAGCCCTACCCGGGAAAATGAGCAGTTCTTC
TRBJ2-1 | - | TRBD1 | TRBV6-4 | CASSLDRGGEQFF | TGTGCCAGCAGTCTGGACAGGGGGGGCGAGCAGTTCTTC
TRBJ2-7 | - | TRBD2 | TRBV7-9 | CASSFSGRSHEQYF | TGTGCCAGCAGCTTCAGCGGGAGGTCCCACGAGCAGTACTTC
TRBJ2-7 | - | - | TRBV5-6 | CASSLGQESSYEQYF | TGTGCCAGCAGCTTGGGACAGGAGAGCTCCTACGAGCAGTACTTC
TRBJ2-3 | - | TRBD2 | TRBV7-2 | CASSVGLAGADTQYF | TGTGCCAGCAGCGTGGGACTAGCGGGAGCAGATACGCAGTATTTT
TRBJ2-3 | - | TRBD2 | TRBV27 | CASSVERGDTDTQYF | TGTGCCAGCAGTGTAGAGCGGGGGGACACAGATACGCAGTATTTT
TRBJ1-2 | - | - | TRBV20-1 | CSARGGVGYTF | TGCAGTGCTAGGGGGGGTGTTGGCTACACCTTC
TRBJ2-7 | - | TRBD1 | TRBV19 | CASSSLTGDLYEQYF | TGTGCCAGTAGTTCCTTGACAGGGGACCTCTACGAGCAGTACTTC
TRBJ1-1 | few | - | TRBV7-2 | CASSPHVNTEAFF | TGTGCCAGCAGCCCACACGTAAACACTGAAGCTTTCTTT
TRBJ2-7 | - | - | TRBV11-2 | CASSPNPIGGEQYF | TGTGCCAGCAGCCCTAACCCGATCGGGGGAGAGCAGTACTTC
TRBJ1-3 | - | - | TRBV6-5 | CASSYSFVPSGNTIYF | TGTGCCAGCAGTTACTCGTTCGTCCCCTCTGGAAACACCATATATTTT
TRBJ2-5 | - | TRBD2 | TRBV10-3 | CAIGLAGVRETQYF | TGTGCCATCGGACTAGCGGGAGTTCGAGAGACCCAGTACTTC
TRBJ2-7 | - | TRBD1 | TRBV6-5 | CASSKGQGRTYEQYF | TGTGCCAGCAGCAAGGGACAGGGGCGAACCTACGAGCAGTACTTC
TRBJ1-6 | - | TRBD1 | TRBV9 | CASSTGQINSPLHF | TGTGCCAGCAGCACGGGACAGATTAATTCACCCCTCCACTTT
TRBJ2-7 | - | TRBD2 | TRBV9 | CAGSIAGDSYEQYF | TGTGCCGGCAGCATAGCGGGGGACTCCTACGAGCAGTACTTC
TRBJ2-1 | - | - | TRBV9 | CASSAVSTLASGYNEQFF | TGTGCCAGCAGCGCCGTATCGACCCTAGCTAGTGGCTACAATGAGCAGTTCTTC
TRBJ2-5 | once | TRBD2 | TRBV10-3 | CAISETSGRGETQYF | TGTGCCATCAGTGAAACTAGCGGGAGGGGGGAGACCCAGTACTTC
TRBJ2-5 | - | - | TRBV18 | CASSPAGGSETQYF | TGTGCCAGCTCACCGGCAGGGGGGTCGGAGACCCAGTACTTC
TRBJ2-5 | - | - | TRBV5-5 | CASSLNGETQYF | TGTGCCAGCAGCTTAAACGGAGAGACCCAGTACTTC
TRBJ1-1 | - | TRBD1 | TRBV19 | CASRSGQSYPFF | TGTGCCAGTAGGTCGGGACAGTCTTACCCTTTCTTT
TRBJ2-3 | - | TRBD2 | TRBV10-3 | CAISESGGRAGVGDTQYF | TGTGCCATCAGTGAGTCGGGAGGACGTGCGGGAGTTGGAGATACGCAGTATTTT
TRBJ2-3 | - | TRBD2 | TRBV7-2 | CASSLAGTSGGYTDTQYF | TGTGCCAGCAGCTTAGCCGGGACTAGCGGGGGCTACACAGATACGCAGTATTTT